The clone carrying this TCR beta chain was observed once. Profiled with immunoSEQ multiplex PCR; TCRdb holds only in-frame clones, not every one. The table has over 30,000 clones, approximately 90% seen once. This specimen belongs to a study of OX40 agonist ivuxolimab in advanced cancers. The CDR3 totals 13 residues. The germline V gene encodes CDR1 WSHSY and CDR2 SAAADI. Trimming left V 7 bases short and J 2 bases short, with 12 bases between. This chain connects TRBV10-2 to TRBJ2-7; D possibly corresponds to TRBD2 (5 bases). This material consisted of CD4+ or CD8+ T cells sorted from blood, taken in a trial of the OX40 agonist ivuxolimab. The receptor was isolated from an adult with an advanced solid tumor such as melanoma, head and neck, liver or kidney cancer. CDR3 residues: CASKVGATYEQYF. The CDR3 DNA reads as TGCGCCAGCAAGGTGGGAGCTACCTACGAGCAGTACTTC.